Each of the 16 T cell receptor beta chains below was sequenced from the same sample in a study of cytomegalovirus exposure and HLA in healthy donors. It was with 60 Vbeta and 13 Jbeta primers that the PCR ran. The repertoire was sequenced with immunoSEQ multiplex PCR; TCRdb's copy has only in-frame clones and lacks some. The sample has 200,000 to 250,000 clones; 70% to 85% are singletons. Sequenced: PBMCs. These TCRs come from a woman between 40 and 50 years old in good health and CMV-seronegative.

This clone was counted a few times. This chain joins TRBV13 and TRBJ2-7; 9 nucleotides line up with TRBD1. Germline CDR1 and CDR2: PRHDT and FYEKMQ (reference sequence). After removal of 2 bases from V and 4 bases from J, the junction contained 9 bases not matched to a gene. The CDR3 has 16 residues. The CDR3 DNA sequence: TGTGCCAGCAGCTTACGGACAGGGGATAGGGGTTACGAGCAGTACTTC. Translated, it gives CASSLRTGDRGYEQYF.

V and J are TRBV30 and TRBJ2-1; TRBD1 aligns across 9 bases. V lost 8 bases, J lost 1 base, and 3 bases stayed unmatched. The CDR3 covers 13 residues. Germline V CDR1 and CDR2: GTSNPN, SVGIG (reference sequence). The CDR3 coding sequence is TGTGCCGGCGGGACAGGGTCCTACAATGAGCAGTTCTTC. This translates into CAGGTGSYNEQFF. The full variable domain, its missing parts supplied by reference TRBV30 and TRBJ2-1, is SQTIHQWPATLVQPVGSPLSLECTVEGTSNPNLYWYRQAAGRGLQLLFYSVGIGQISSEVPQNLSASRPQDRQFILSSKKLLLSDSGFYLCAGGTGSYNEQFFGPGTRLTVL.

The V call is TRBV6-5, the J call TRBJ1-2, with 9 bases that match TRBD1. V was clipped by 6 bases and J by 2 bases; unmatched bases: 4. CDR1 is MNHEY and CDR2 is SVGAGI in the germline V gene. This CDR3 is built from 14 residues. The CDR3 coding sequence is TGTGCCAGCAGCAGGGACAGGGCGAACTATGGCTACACCTTC. Translated, it gives CASSRDRANYGYTF.

The chain joins TRBV7-9 to TRBJ2-5; 7 bases fit TRBD2. The CDR3 is 14 residues long. V lost 3 bases, J lost 2 bases, and 3 bases stayed unmatched. In germline, CDR1 is SEHNR, CDR2 FQNEAQ (reference sequence). CDR3 in DNA: TGTGCCAGCAGCTTGGGGACTACACAAGAGACCCAGTACTTC. Its protein product is CASSLGTTQETQYF.

The chain links TRBV6-5 to TRBJ1-2, with D tentatively TRBD1 (6 bases). V lost 4 bases and J 6 bases, leaving 15 bases between the germline ends. The CDR3 consists of 14 residues. Germline V gives CDR1 MNHEY, CDR2 SVGAGI. The CDR3 sequence: CASSSDRLWDGYTF. In DNA, the CDR3 is TGTGCCAGCAGTTCGGACAGACTGTGGGATGGCTACACCTTC.

This clone has only one observation. This chain uses TRBV2 with TRBJ2-7; the D gene is possibly TRBD1 (5 bases). The germline V gene encodes CDR1 SNHLY and CDR2 FYNNEI. There are 13 residues in the CDR3. Trimming shortened V by 3 bases and J by 1 base, and 7 bases separated the two germline ends. Written as DNA, the CDR3 is TGTGCCAGCAGTGACAGGGATTCCTACGAGCAGTACTTC. Residues: CASSDRDSYEQYF. The variable domain in full, with the rest retrieved from reference TRBV2 and TRBJ2-7, is EPEVTQTPSHQVTQMGQEVILRCVPISNHLYFYWYRQILGQKVEFLVSFYNNEISEKSEIFDDQFSVERPDGSNFTLKIRSTKLEDSAMYFCASSDRDSYEQYFGPGTRLTVT.

The chain combines TRBV30 with TRBJ2-1; TRBD1 aligns across 7 bases. This CDR3 has 15 amino acids. V gave up 3 bases and J gave up 0 bases; unmatched junction bases: 5. Per germline, CDR1 GTSNPN and CDR2 SVGIG (reference sequence). The CDR3 reads CAWREPGGSYNEQFF. The CDR3 region has the DNA TGTGCCTGGAGAGAACCAGGGGGCTCCTACAATGAGCAGTTCTTC. The full variable domain, rest sourced from reference TRBV30 and TRBJ2-1, is SQTIHQWPATLVQPVGSPLSLECTVEGTSNPNLYWYRQAAGRGLQLLFYSVGIGQISSEVPQNLSASRPQDRQFILSSKKLLLSDSGFYLCAWREPGGSYNEQFFGPGTRLTVL.

Points on this clone: Distinct nucleotide sequences in the sample also encode this CDR3. J is TRBJ2-7 and V is TRBV7-6; D is perhaps TRBD2 (5 bases). V was trimmed by 7 bases and J by 5 bases, leaving 15 bases between them. The CDR3 covers 13 residues. Germline V gene sequence: CDR1 SGHVS, CDR2 FNYEAQ. The CDR3 DNA reads TGTGCCAGCATGGGTCGGGGTTCCCACGAGCAGTACTTC. Its protein product is CASMGRGSHEQYF.

This chain connects TRBV5-3 to TRBJ2-7, with 8 bases matching TRBD1. TRBV5-3 has ORF status, its function being uncertain. This CDR3 has 15 residues. V dropped 2 bases and J dropped 4; count of bases not matched to a gene: 8. In DNA form, the CDR3 reads TGTGCCAGAAGCTTCTCCGGGACAGGAGAATACGAGCAGTACTTC. The encoded protein is CARSFSGTGEYEQYF.

This sequence joins TRBV9 and TRBJ1-2, with D tentatively TRBD1 (5 bases). The germline V and J ends were trimmed by 3 bases and 4 bases, with 19 bases remaining between them. The CDR3 length is 16 residues. Per germline, CDR1 SGDLS and CDR2 YYNGEE. The CDR3 loop is CASSDEGRDGSYGYTF. Written as DNA, the CDR3 is TGTGCCAGCAGCGATGAAGGGAGGGACGGCAGCTATGGCTACACCTTC.

The gene calls are TRBV6-1 and TRBJ1-1; D is possibly TRBD1 (5 bases). CDR3 size: 13 residues. Per germline, CDR1 MNHNS and CDR2 SASEGT. Trimming removed 5 bases from V and 5 bases from J, with 12 bases in between. Written as DNA, the CDR3 is TGTGCCAGCAGTTCAAACTCAGGGACTGAAGCTTTCTTT. Its protein product is CASSSNSGTEAFF.

This clone was found a few times. This rearrangement joins TRBV6-5 to TRBJ2-7; a possible D gene is TRBD2 (6 bases). This CDR3 has 12 residues. Germline-derived CDR1 and CDR2 are MNHEY and SVGAGI. Trimming removed 10 bases at V and 1 base at J, with 11 bases between. The CDR3 DNA reads as TGTGCCACCGAAGGAGGGTCCTACGAGCAGTACTTC. Protein product: CATEGGSYEQYF.

With regard to this clone: The sample has other DNA sequences that encode this CDR3 too. The chain links TRBV6-5 to TRBJ1-2; D call uncertain. The CDR3 consists of 13 residues. Germline loops: CDR1 MNHEY, CDR2 SVGAGI. V dropped 4 bases and J dropped 3 bases, with 9 bases sitting between them. The CDR3: CASSSREDYGYTF. Here the CDR3 DNA reads TGTGCCAGCAGTTCTCGAGAAGACTATGGCTACACCTTC.

The rearrangement links TRBV30 to TRBJ1-2, with a possible D match to TRBD1 (6 bases). The CDR3 totals 16 residues. V was shortened by 1 base and J by 10 bases, with 25 bases between the two germline ends. Germline CDR1 reads GTSNPN; CDR2 reads SVGIG (reference sequence). CDR3 bases: TGTGCCTGGAGTGGGTGGGGTACCTATAGGGGGAGTGACTACACCTTC. Amino acids: CAWSGWGTYRGSDYTF.

J is TRBJ2-3 and V is TRBV28; 8 bases match TRBD1. The J segment lost 5 bases and the V segment lost 11 bases, leaving 6 bases of the junction unmatched. This CDR3 region has 12 residues. Germline-derived CDR1 and CDR2 are MDHEN and SYDVKM. CDR3 sequence: CASGQDQDTQYF. CDR3 DNA sequence: TGTGCCTCGGGACAGGACCAAGATACGCAGTATTTT.

Notes on this clone: Other DNA sequences in this sample translate to the same CDR3. The chain carries TRBV28 and TRBJ1-5; D unresolved. Per the germline V gene, CDR1 is MDHEN and CDR2 is SYDVKM. The CDR3 length is 12 residues. V lost 5 bases and J lost 6, with 8 bases in between. The CDR3 here is CASSLSGQPQHF. CDR3 coding DNA: TGTGCCAGCAGTCTCTCGGGTCAGCCCCAGCATTTT.